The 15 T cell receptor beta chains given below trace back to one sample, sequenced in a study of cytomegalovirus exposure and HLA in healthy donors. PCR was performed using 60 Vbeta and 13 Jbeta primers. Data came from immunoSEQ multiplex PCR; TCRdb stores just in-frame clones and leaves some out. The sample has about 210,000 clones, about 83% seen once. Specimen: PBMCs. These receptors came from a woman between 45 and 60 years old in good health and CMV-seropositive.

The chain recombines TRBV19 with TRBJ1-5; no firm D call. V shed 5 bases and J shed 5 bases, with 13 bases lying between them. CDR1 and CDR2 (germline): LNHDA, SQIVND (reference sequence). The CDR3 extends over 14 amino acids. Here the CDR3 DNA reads TGTGCCAGTAGTGTGGGGAGGGTGGATCAGCCCCAGCATTTT. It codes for CASSVGRVDQPQHF. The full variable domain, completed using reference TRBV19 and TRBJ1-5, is DGGITQSPKYLFRKEGQNVTLSCEQNLNHDAMYWYRQDPGQGLRLIYYSQIVNDFQKGDIAEGYSVSREKKESFPLTVTSAQKNPTAFYLCASSVGRVDQPQHFGDGTRLSIL.

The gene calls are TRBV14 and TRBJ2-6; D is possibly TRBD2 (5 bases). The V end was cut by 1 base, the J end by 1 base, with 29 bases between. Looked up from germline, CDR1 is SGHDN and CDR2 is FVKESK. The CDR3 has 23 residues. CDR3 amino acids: CASSQGVARNIYLPKSGANVLTF. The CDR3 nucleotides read TGTGCCAGCAGCCAAGGGGTAGCGAGAAACATCTACTTACCGAAGTCTGGGGCCAACGTCCTGACTTTC.

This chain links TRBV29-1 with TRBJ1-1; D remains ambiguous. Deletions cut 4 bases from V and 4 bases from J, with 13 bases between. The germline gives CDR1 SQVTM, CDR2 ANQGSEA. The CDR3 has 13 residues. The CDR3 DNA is TGCAGCGTTGTCACGGGAGACGGCACTGAAGCTTTCTTT. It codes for CSVVTGDGTEAFF.

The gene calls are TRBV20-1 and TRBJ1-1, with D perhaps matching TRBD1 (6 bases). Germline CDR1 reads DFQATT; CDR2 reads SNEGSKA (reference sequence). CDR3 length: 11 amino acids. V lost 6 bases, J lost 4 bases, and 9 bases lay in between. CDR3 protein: CSAAGVTEAFF. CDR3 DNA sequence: TGCAGTGCCGCAGGGGTCACTGAAGCTTTCTTT.

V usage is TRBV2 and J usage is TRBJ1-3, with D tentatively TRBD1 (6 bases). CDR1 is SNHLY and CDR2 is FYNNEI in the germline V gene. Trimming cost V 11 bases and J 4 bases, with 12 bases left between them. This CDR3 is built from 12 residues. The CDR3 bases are TGTGCCCGAAGGACAGAAGGAAACACCATATATTTT. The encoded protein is CARRTEGNTIYF.

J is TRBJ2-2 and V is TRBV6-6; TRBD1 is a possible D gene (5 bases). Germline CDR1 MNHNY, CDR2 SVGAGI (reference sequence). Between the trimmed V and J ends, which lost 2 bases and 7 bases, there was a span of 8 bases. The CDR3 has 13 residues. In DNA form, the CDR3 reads TGTGCCAGCAGTTACCGCAGGGACGGGGAGCTGTTTTTT. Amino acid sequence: CASSYRRDGELFF.

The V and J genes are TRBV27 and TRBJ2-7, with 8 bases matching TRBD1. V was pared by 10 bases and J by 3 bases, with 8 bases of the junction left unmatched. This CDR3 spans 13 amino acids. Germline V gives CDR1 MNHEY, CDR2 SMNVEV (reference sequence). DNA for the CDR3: TGTGCCACCCGGAGGACAGGGATCTACGAGCAGTACTTC. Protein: CATRRTGIYEQYF.

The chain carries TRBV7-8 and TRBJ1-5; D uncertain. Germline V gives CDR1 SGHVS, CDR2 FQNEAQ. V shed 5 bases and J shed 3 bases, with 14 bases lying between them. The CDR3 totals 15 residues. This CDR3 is CASSPPYSDNQPQHF. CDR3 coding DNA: TGTGCCAGCAGCCCCCCCTACAGTGACAATCAGCCCCAGCATTTT.

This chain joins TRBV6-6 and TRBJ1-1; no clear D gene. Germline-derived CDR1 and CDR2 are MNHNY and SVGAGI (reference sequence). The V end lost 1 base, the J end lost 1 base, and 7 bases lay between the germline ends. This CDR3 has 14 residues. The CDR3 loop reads CASSYLGPNTEAFF. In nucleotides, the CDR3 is TGTGCCAGCAGTTACTTGGGCCCGAACACTGAAGCTTTCTTT.

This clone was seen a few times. The CDR3 loop is CASSLRGTEAFF. DNA of the CDR3: TGTGCCAGCAGCTTACGGGGCACTGAAGCTTTCTTT. The gene calls are TRBV7-9 and TRBJ1-1; no clear D. V lost 2 bases, J lost 4 bases, and 5 bases lay in between. The CDR3 loop spans 12 amino acids. Per germline, CDR1 SEHNR and CDR2 FQNEAQ (reference sequence).

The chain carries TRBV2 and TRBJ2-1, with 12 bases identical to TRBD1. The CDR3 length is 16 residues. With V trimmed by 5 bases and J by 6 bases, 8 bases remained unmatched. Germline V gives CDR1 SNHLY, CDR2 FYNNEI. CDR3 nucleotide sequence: TGTGCCAGCAGTCCTGGGACAGGGGGCGCGAGCAATGAGCAGTTCTTC. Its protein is CASSPGTGGASNEQFF.

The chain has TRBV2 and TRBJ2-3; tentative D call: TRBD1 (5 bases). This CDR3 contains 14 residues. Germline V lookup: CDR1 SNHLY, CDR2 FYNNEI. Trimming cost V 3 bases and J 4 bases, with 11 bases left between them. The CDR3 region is CASSEGQGADTQYF. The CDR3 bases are TGTGCCAGCAGTGAGGGGCAGGGCGCAGATACGCAGTATTTT.

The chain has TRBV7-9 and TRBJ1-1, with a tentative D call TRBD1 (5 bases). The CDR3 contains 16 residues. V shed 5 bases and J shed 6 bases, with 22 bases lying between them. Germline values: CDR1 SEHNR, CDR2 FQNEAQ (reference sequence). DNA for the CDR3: TGTGCCAGCAGCCGATTAGGGGCCCCTCGAGCCCCTGAAGCTTTCTTT. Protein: CASSRLGAPRAPEAFF.

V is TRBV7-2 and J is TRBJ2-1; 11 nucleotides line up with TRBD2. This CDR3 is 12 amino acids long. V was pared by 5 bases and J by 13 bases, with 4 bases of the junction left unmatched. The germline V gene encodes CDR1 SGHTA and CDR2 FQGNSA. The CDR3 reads CASSPLAGVQFF. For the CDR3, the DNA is TGTGCCAGCAGCCCACTAGCGGGGGTCCAGTTCTTC.

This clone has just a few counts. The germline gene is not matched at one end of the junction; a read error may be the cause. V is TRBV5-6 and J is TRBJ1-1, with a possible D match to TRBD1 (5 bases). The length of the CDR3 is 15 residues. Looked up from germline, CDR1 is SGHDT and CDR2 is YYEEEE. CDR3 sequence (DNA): TGTGCCAGCAGCTATACGACCGCAGGGAACTCTGAAGCTTTCTTT. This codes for CASSYTTAGNSEAFF.